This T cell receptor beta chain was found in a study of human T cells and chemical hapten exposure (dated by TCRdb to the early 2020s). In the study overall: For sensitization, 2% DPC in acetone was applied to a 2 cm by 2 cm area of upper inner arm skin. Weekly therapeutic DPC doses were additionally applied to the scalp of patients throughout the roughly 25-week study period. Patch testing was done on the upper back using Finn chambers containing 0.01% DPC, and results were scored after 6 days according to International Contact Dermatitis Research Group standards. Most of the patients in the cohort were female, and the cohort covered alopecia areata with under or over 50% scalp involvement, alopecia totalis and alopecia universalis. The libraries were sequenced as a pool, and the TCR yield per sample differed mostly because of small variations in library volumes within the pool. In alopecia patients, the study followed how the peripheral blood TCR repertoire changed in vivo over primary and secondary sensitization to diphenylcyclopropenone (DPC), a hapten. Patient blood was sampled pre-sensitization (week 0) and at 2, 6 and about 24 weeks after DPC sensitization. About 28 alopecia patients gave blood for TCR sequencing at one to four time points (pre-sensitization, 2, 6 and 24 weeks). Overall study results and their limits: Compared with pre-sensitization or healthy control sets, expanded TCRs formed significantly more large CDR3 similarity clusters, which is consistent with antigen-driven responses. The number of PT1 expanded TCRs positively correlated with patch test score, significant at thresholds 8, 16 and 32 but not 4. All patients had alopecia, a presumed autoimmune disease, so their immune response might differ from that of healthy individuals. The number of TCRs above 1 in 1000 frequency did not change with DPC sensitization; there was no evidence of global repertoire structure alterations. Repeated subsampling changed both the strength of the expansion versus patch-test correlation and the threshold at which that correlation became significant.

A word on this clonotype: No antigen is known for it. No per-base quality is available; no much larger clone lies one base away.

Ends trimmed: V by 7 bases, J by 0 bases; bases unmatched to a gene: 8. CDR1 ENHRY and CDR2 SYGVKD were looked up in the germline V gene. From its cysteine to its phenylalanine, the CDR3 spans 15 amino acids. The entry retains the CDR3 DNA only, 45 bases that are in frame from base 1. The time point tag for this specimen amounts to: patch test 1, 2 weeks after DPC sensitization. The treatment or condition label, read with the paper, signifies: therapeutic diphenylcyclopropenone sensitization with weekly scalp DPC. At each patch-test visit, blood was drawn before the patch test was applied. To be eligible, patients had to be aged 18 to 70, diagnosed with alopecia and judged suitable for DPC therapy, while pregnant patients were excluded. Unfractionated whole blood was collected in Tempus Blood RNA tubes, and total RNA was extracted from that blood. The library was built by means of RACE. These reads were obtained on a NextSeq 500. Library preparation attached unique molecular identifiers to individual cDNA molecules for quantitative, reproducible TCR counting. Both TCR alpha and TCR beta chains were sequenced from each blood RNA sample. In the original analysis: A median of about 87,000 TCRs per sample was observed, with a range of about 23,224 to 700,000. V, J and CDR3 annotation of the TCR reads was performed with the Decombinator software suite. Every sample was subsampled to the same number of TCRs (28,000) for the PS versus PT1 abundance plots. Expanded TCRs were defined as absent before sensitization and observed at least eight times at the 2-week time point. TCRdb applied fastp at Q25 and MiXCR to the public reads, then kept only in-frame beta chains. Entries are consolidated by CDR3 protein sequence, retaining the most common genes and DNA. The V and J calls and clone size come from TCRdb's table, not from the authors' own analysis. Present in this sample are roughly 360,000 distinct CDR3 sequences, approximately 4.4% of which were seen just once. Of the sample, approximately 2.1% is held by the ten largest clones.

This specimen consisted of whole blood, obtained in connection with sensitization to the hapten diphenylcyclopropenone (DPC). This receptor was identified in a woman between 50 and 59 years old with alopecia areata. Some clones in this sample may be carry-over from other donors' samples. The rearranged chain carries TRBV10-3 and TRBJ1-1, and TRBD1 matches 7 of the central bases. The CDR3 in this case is CAITPGQDLNTEAFF. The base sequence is TGTGCCATCACTCCCGGACAGGACTTGAACACTGAAGCTTTCTTT.